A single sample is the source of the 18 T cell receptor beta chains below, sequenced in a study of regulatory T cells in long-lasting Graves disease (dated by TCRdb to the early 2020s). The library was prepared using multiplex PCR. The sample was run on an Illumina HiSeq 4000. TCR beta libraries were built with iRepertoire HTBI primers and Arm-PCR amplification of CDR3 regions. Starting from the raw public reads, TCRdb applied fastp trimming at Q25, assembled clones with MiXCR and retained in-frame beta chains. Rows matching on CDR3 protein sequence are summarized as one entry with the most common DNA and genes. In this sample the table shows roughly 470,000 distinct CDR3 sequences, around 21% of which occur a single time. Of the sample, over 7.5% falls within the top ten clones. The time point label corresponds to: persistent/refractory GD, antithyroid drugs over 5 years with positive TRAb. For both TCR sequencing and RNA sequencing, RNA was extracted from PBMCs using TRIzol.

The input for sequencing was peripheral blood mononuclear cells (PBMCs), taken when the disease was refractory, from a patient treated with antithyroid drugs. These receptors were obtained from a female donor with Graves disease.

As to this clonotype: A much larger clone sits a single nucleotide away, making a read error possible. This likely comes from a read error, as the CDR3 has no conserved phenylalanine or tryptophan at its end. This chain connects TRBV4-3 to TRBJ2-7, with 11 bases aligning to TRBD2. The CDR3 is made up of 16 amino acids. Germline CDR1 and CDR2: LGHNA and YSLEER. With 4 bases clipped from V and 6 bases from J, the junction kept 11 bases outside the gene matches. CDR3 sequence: CASSPGAGTSGSEQYL. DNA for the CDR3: TGCGCCAGCAGCCCTGGGGCGGGGACTAGCGGCTCCGAGCAGTACTTG.

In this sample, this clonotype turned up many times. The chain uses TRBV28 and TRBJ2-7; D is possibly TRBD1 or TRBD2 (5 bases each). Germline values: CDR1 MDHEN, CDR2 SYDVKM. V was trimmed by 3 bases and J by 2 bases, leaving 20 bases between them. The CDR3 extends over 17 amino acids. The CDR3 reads CASSFPRGDSHPYEQYF. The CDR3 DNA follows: TGTGCCAGCAGTTTTCCCCGGGGCGACTCGCACCCCTACGAGCAGTACTTC.

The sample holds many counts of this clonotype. The CDR3 protein is CASSPGQEYWLGQYF. CDR3 nucleotide sequence: TGTGCCAGCAGCCCCGGACAGGAGTATTGGCTTGGGCAGTACTTC. The V gene is TRBV7-9, the J gene TRBJ2-7, with 7 nucleotides matching TRBD1. The CDR3 sequence is 15 residues long. Germline CDR1 is SEHNR and CDR2 is FQNEAQ (reference sequence). Trimming removed 5 bases from V and 9 bases from J; junction bases left unmatched: 16. Drawing the rest from reference TRBV7-9 and TRBJ2-7, the complete variable domain is DTGVSQNPRHKITKRGQNVTFRCDPISEHNRLYWYRQTLGQGPEFLTYFQNEAQLEKSRLLSDRFSAERPKGSFSTLEIQRTEQGDSAMYLCASSPGQEYWLGQYFGPGTRLTVT.

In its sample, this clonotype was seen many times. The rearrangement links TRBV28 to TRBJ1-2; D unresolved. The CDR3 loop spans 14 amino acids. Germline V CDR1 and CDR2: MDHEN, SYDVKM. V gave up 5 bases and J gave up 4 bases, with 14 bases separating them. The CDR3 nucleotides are TGTGCCAGCAGTCCCGTCGGAGGGCCCTATGGCTACACCTTC. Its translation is CASSPVGGPYGYTF.

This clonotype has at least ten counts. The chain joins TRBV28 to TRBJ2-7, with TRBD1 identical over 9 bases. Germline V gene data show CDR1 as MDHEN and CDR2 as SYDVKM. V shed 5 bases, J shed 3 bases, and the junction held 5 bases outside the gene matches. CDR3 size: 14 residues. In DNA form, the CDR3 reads TGTGCCAGCAGTATAAACAGGGGGCACTACGAGCAGTACTTC. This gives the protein CASSINRGHYEQYF.

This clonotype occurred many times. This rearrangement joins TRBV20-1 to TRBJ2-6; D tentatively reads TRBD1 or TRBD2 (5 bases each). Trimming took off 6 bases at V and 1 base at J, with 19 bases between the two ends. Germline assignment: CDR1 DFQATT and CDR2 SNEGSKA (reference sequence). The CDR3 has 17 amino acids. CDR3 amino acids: CSATPLGVGSGANVLTF. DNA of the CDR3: TGCAGTGCCACCCCTTTGGGGGTCGGGTCTGGGGCCAACGTCCTGACTTTC.

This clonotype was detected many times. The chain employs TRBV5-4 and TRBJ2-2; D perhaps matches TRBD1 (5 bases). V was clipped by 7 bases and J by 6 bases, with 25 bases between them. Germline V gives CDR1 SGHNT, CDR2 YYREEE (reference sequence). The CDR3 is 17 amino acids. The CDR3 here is CASGADQQGAVAGELFF. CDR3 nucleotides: TGTGCCAGCGGCGCCGACCAGCAAGGGGCGGTCGCCGGGGAGCTGTTTTTT.

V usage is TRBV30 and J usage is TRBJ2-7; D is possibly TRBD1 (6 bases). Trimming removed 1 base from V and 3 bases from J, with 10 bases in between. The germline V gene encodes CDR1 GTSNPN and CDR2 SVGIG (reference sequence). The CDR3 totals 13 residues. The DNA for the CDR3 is TGTGCCTGGAGTGGGGGCAGGGGCTACGAGCAGTACTTC. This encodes CAWSGGRGYEQYF. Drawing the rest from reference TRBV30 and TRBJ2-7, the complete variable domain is SQTIHQWPATLVQPVGSPLSLECTVEGTSNPNLYWYRQAAGRGLQLLFYSVGIGQISSEVPQNLSASRPQDRQFILSSKKLLLSDSGFYLCAWSGGRGYEQYFGPGTRLTVT.

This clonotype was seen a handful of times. CDR3 sequence (DNA): TGTGCCAGCAGCCCGATAGCGGGAGGGCCCCACATTCAGTACTTC. Protein product: CASSPIAGGPHIQYF. V and J are TRBV5-5 and TRBJ2-4; 11 positions agree with TRBD2. V was pared by 4 bases and J by 8 bases, with 8 bases of the junction left unmatched. The CDR3 sequence is 15 residues long. CDR1 SGHKS and CDR2 YYEKEE come from the germline V gene (reference sequence).

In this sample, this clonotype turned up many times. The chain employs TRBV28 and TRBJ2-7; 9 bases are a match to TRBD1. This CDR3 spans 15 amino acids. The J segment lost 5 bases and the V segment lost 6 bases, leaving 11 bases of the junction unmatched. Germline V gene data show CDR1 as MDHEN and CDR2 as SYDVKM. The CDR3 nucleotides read TGTGCCAGCAGAACCCCGGGACAGGGATTGCACGAGCAGTACTTC. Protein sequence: CASRTPGQGLHEQYF.

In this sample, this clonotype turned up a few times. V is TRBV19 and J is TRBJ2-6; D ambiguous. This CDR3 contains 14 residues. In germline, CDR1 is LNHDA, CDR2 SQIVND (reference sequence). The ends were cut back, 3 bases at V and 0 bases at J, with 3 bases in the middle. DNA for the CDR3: TGTGCCAGTAGTATGAGCTCTGGGGCCAACGTCCTGACTTTC. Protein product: CASSMSSGANVLTF.

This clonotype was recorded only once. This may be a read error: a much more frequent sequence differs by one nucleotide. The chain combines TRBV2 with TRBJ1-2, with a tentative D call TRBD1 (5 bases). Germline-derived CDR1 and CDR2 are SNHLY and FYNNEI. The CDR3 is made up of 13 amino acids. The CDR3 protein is CAGAGEGNYDYTF. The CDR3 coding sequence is TGTGCCGGGGCCGGGGAGGGGAACTATGACTACACCTTC.

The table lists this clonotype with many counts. CDR3 sequence (DNA): TGCAGTGCTAGAGAAATTGGCAGGGGAATGTCTGAAGCTTTCTTT. Amino acid sequence: CSAREIGRGMSEAFF. V usage is TRBV20-1 and J usage is TRBJ1-1, with TRBD1 as a possible D gene (6 bases). The CDR3 runs to 15 residues. In germline, CDR1 is DFQATT, CDR2 SNEGSKA (reference sequence). V was pared by 0 bases and J by 6 bases, with 17 bases between.

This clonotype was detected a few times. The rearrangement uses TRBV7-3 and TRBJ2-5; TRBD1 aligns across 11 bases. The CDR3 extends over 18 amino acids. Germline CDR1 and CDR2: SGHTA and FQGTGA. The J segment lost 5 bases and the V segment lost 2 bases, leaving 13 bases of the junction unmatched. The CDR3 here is CASSLSIGGQGGEETQYF. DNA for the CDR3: TGTGCCAGCAGCTTATCGATCGGGGGACAGGGGGGGGAGGAGACCCAGTACTTC.

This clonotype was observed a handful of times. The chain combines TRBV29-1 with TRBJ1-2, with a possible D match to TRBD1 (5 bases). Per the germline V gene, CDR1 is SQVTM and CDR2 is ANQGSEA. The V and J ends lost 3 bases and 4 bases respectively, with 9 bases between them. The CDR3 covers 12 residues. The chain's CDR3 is CSVETESYGYTF. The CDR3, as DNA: TGCAGCGTTGAGACAGAAAGCTATGGCTACACCTTC.

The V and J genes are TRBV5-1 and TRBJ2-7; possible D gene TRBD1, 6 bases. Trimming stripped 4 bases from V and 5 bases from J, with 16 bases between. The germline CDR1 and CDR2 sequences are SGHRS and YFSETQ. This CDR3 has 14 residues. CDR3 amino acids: CASSEGRGADEQYF. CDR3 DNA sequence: TGCGCCAGCAGCGAGGGCAGGGGCGCCGACGAGCAGTACTTC.

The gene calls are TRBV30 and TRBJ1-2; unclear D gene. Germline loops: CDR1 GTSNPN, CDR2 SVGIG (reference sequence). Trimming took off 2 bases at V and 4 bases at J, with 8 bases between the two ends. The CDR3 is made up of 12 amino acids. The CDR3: CAWSHPSYGYTF. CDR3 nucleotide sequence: TGTGCCTGGAGTCATCCGTCCTATGGCTACACCTTC. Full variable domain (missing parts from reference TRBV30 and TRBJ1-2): SQTIHQWPATLVQPVGSPLSLECTVEGTSNPNLYWYRQAAGRGLQLLFYSVGIGQISSEVPQNLSASRPQDRQFILSSKKLLLSDSGFYLCAWSHPSYGYTFGSGTRLTVV.

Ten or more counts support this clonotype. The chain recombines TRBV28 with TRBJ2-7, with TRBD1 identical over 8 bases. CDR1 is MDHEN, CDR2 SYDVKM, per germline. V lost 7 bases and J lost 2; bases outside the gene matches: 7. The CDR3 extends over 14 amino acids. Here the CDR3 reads CASIGAQGAYEQYF. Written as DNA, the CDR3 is TGTGCCAGCATAGGGGCACAGGGGGCCTACGAGCAGTACTTC.